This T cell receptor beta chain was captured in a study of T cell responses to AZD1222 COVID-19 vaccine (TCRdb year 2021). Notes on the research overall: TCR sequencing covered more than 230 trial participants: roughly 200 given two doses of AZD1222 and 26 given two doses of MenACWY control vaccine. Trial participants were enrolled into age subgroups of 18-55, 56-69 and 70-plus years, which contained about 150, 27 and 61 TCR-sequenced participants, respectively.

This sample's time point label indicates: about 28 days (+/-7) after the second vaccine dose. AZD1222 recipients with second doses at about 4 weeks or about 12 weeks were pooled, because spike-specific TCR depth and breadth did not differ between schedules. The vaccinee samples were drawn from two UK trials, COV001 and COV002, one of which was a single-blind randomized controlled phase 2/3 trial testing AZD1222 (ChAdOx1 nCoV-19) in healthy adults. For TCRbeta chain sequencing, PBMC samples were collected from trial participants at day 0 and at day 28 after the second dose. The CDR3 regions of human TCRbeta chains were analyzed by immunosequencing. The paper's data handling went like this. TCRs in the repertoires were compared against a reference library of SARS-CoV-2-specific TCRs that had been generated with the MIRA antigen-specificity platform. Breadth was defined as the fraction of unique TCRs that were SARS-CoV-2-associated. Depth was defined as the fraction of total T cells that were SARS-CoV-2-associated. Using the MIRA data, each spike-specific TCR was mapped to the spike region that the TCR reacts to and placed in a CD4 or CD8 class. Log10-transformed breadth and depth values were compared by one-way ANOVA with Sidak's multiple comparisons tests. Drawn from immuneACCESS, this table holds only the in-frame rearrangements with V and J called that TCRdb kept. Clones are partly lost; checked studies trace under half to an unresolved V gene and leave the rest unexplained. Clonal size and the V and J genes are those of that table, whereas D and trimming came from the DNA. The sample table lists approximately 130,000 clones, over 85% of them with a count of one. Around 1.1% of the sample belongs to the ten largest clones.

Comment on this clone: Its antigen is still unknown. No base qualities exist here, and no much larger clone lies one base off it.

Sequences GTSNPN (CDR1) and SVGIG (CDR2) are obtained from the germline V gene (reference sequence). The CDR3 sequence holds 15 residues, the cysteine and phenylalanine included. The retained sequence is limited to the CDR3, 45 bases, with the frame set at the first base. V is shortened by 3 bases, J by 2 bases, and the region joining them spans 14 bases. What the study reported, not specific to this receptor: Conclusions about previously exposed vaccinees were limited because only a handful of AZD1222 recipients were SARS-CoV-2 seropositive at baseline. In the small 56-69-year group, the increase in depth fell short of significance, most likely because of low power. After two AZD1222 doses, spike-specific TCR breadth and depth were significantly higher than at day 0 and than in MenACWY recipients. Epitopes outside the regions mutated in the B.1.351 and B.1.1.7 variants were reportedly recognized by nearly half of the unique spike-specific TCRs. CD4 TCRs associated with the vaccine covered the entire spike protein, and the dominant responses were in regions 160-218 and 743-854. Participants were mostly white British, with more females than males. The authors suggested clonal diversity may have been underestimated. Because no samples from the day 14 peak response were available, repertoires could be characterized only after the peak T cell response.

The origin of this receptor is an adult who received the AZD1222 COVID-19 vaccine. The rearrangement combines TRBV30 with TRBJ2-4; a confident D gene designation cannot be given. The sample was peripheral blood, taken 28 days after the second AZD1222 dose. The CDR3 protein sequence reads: CAWSATRSSKNIQYF. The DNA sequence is TGTGCCTGGAGCGCTACGCGGAGTTCCAAAAACATTCAGTACTTC.